This T cell receptor (beta chain) was sequenced in a study of OX40 agonist ivuxolimab in advanced cancers. Here immunoSEQ multiplex PCR was the method, and the copy in TCRdb shows in-frame clones only, minus some. Among about 100,000 clones, 80% to 95% were seen once, and the ten largest hold 0.54%. The clonotype was recovered from an adult with an advanced solid tumor such as melanoma, head and neck, liver or kidney cancer. The sequencing used CD4+ or CD8+ T cells sorted from blood, collected in a trial of the OX40 agonist ivuxolimab.

The CDR3 loop is CASSSRTGLYEQYF. The CDR3 bases are TGTGCCAGCAGCTCTAGGACAGGGCTGTACGAGCAGTACTTC. The chain joins TRBV11-3 to TRBJ2-7, with 8 bases fitting TRBD1. Germline V gene sequence: CDR1 SGHNT, CDR2 YENEEA. J lost 4 bases, V lost 4 bases, and 6 bases had no gene match. The CDR3 runs 14 residues.